This T cell receptor (beta chain) was retrieved from a study of patients and donors after allogeneic stem cell transplantation. This clonotype was seen only a few times. The germline gives CDR1 SEHNR, CDR2 FQNEAQ (reference sequence). The ends were cut back, 7 bases at V and 1 base at J, with 16 bases in the middle. This CDR3 has 15 residues. Each CDR3 protein gets one entry after TCRdb re-called the RT-PCR reads with MiXCR. The repertoire holds 200,000 to 250,000 distinct CDR3 sequences, with approximately 14% as singletons. This sequence originates from a human donor who was either an allogeneic HSCT recipient or a stem cell or donor lymphocyte infusion donor (not recorded which). It is not recorded whose cells these are; they may come from a transplant donor. The chain employs TRBV7-9 and TRBJ1-1, with no clear D. Material for sequencing was blood, either unsorted or a sorted T cell fraction (not recorded which). The CDR3 DNA sequence: TGTGCCAGCACCCCCGCAGTTGGGTGGAACACTGAAGCTTTCTTT. It codes for CASTPAVGWNTEAFF.